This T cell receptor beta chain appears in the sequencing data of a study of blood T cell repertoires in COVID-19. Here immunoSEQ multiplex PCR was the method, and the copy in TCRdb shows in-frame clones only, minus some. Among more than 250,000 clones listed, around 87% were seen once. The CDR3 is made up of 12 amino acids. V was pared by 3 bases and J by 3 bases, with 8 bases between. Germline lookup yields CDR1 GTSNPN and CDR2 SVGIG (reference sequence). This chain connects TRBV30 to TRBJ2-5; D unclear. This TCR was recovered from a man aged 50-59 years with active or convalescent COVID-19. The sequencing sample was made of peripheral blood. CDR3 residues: CAWSRAEETQYF. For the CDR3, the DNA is TGTGCCTGGAGCCGTGCGGAAGAGACCCAGTACTTC.